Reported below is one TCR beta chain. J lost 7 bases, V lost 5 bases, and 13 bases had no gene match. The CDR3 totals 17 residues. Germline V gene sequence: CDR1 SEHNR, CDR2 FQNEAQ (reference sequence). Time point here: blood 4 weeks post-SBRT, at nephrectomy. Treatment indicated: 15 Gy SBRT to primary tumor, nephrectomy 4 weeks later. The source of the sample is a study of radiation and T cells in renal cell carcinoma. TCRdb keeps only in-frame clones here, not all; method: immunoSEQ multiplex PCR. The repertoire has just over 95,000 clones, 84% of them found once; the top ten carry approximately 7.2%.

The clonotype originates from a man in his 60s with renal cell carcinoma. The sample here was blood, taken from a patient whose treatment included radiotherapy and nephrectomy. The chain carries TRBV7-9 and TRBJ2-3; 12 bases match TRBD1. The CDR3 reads CASSPSWGQGAWNTQYF. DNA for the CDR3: TGTGCCAGCAGCCCCTCCTGGGGACAGGGGGCATGGAATACGCAGTATTTT.